A selection of T cell receptor beta chains follows, all from one sample in a study of T cell changes during pregnancy in multiple sclerosis. Assay: immunoSEQ multiplex PCR; the TCRdb copy retains only in-frame clones and omits some. The data show approximately 53,000 clones, roughly 90% seen once. This specimen was peripheral blood, taken after pregnancy. Every receptor here comes from a female donor in good health, enrolled as a control in a pregnancy study. Each CDR3 is given with its conserved first and last residue. The order of the fields is J gene, CDR3 length, V gene, D gene, CDR3 protein, CDR3 DNA. The D gene is left open where the match is weak.

TRBJ1-6 12 TRBV30 NA CAWSMYNSPLHF TGTGCCTGGTCCATGTATAATTCACCCCTCCACTTT
TRBJ1-2 14 TRBV25-1 NA CASSEFQGHYGYTF TGTGCCAGCAGTGAATTCCAGGGGCACTATGGCTACACCTTC
TRBJ1-4 15 TRBV6-5 NA CASSPSRGGGEKLFF TGTGCCAGCAGCCCATCTCGCGGGGGTGGGGAAAAACTGTTTTTT
TRBJ2-7 15 TRBV7-9 NA CASSSGSGRGYEQYF TGTGCCAGCAGTTCCGGATCCGGGCGCGGGTACGAGCAGTACTTC
TRBJ2-3 15 TRBV4-1 NA CASSQERGRADTQYF TGCGCCAGCAGCCAAGAGCGGGGGCGGGCAGATACGCAGTATTTT
TRBJ1-6 15 TRBV18 NA CASSPYTGPDSPLHF TGTGCCAGCTCACCGTATACAGGGCCGGATTCACCCCTCCACTTT
TRBJ1-6 14 TRBV30 NA CAWSGVGGNSPLHF TGTGCCTGGAGTGGCGTAGGGGGAAATTCACCCCTCCACTTT
TRBJ2-1 16 TRBV7-3 NA CASSGGTPPYHNEQFF TGTGCCAGCAGTGGGGGGACTCCCCCCTATCACAATGAGCAGTTCTTC
TRBJ2-5 13 TRBV7-2 NA CASSRTTGETQYF TGTGCCAGCAGCCGAACAACGGGAGAGACCCAGTACTTC
TRBJ1-3 14 TRBV28 TRBD1 CASSLTGTGNTIYF TGTGCCAGCAGTTTGACAGGGACTGGAAACACCATATATTTT
TRBJ2-2 15 TRBV5-4 NA CASSLGGPGTGELFF TGTGCCAGCAGCTTGGGGGGGCCGGGCACCGGGGAGCTGTTTTTT
TRBJ1-6 11 TRBV9 NA CASPLESPLHF TGTGCCAGCCCCCTAGAGTCACCCCTCCACTTT
TRBJ2-3 18 TRBV4-1 TRBD1 CASSQDMVTGGLEDTQYF TGCGCCAGCAGCCAAGATATGGTCACAGGGGGCTTGGAAGATACGCAGTATTTT